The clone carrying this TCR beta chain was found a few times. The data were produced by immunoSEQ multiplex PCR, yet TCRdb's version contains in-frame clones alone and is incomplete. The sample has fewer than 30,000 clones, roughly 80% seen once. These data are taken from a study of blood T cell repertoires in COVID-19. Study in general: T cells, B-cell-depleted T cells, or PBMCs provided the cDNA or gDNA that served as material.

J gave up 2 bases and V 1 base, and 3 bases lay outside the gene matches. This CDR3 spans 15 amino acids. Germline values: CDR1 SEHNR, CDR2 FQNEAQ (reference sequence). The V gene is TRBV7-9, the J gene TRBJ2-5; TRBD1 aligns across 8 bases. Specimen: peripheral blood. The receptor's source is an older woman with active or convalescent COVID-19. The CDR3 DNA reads TGTGCCAGCAGCTTAGGGGGGACAGGACAAGAGACCCAGTACTTC. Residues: CASSLGGTGQETQYF.